This T cell receptor (beta chain) was recorded in a study of blood T cell repertoires in COVID-19. Study in general: Italy, Spain and the United States were the sources of the convalescent and acute COVID-19 samples. The cDNA or gDNA used as material had been derived from T cells, B-cell-depleted T cells, or PBMCs.

There are 11 residues in the CDR3. In germline, CDR1 is GTSNPN, CDR2 SVGIG (reference sequence). V was trimmed by 5 bases and J by 1 base, leaving 5 bases between them. Methods used by the authors: Estimation of nucleated cell counts was performed using reference gene primer amplification. Using immunoSEQ multiplex PCR, the repertoire was profiled, and TCRdb retains in-frame clones only, with some absent. That table is the source of V, J and clone size, and D and trimming were worked out from the DNA. Counted here are more than 120,000 clones, 80% to 90% occurring once; the ten biggest clones make up approximately 9%.

The J gene is TRBJ1-1, the V gene TRBV30; D not resolved. The clonotype originates from a woman in her fifties or sixties with active or convalescent COVID-19. Sequenced sample: peripheral blood. CDR3 nucleotide sequence: TGTGCCTGGGGGAGGAACACTGAAGCTTTCTTT. It translates to CAWGRNTEAFF.